This TCR beta chain was recorded in a study of T cell responses to AZD1222 COVID-19 vaccine. General study findings and limits: Unmutated variant regions are reportedly the target of nearly half of TCRs that are spike-specific. No repertoire was sampled before or during the peak T cell response, only after it. Spike-specific TCR breadth and depth grew following two AZD1222 doses. Clonal diversity was possibly underestimated, and the donors were mostly white British, with more females.

Notes on this clone: The antigen remains unidentified.

Measured with immunoSEQ multiplex PCR; TCRdb has only the in-frame clones, and not every one. This table has about 78,000 clones, about 90% appearing once. V lost 4 bases to trimming and J lost 2 bases, with 8 bases between them. The CDR3 length is 13 residues. Germline V CDR1 and CDR2: LNHNV, YYDKDF (reference sequence). This chain connects TRBV15 to TRBJ1-2; D is possibly TRBD1 (5 bases). Here the sequenced sample was peripheral blood, taken on day 0 of AZD1222 vaccination. This clonotype was sampled from an adult in good health. The CDR3 nucleotides read TGTGCCACCAGCATGGGGCAGAACTATGGCTACACCTTC. As protein: CATSMGQNYGYTF.